The 17 T cell receptor beta chains reported below all come from one sample, sequenced in a study of T cell repertoires in cytomegalovirus infection. For these TCRs, the target antigens are not known. MiXCR, applied by TCRdb to the reads, yields one record per CDR3 protein. The data show 640,000 or so distinct CDR3 sequences, around a third seen once. The sequencing here drew on cultured PBMCs, taken from culture after CMV antigen stimulation. These receptors originate from a human donor in good health (CMV status not recorded). Some clones in this sample may be carry-over from other donors' samples.

This clonotype was detected only a few times. The chain combines TRBV4-2 with TRBJ2-4; maybe TRBD1 (6 bases). This CDR3 is 17 amino acids long. V shed 0 bases and J shed 3 bases, with 15 bases lying between them. In germline, CDR1 is LGHNA, CDR2 YNFKEQ. The CDR3 coding sequence is TGTGCCAGCAGCCAAGATTATGGGGGCTCGAGCAAAAACATTCAGTACTTC. Translation gives CASSQDYGGSSKNIQYF.

This clonotype was detected many times. The gene calls are TRBV7-2 and TRBJ2-3; D gene unclear. The CDR3 consists of 14 residues. Germline values: CDR1 SGHTA, CDR2 FQGNSA. Trimming shortened V by 5 bases and J by 0 bases, and 9 bases separated the two germline ends. The CDR3 is CASSPTSSTDTQYF. In DNA, the CDR3 is TGTGCCAGCAGCCCGACCTCTAGCACAGATACGCAGTATTTT.

As for this clonotype: A much larger clonotype is one base distant, so this may be a read error. The gene calls are TRBV7-2 and TRBJ2-5, with 8 bases fitting TRBD2. The CDR3 runs to 16 residues. Trimming took 3 bases from V and 1 from J; bases not matched to a gene: 7. Germline loops: CDR1 SGHTA, CDR2 FQGNSA. The CDR3: CASSLGLEGVQETQYF. The CDR3 DNA sequence: TGTGCCAGCAGCTTGGGACTAGAGGGGGTCCAAGAGACCCAGTACTTC.

This sequence joins TRBV11-2 and TRBJ1-4; a possible D gene is TRBD1 (6 bases). V was trimmed by 1 base and J by 6 bases, leaving 12 bases between them. CDR1 and CDR2 (germline): SGHAT, FQNNGV. CDR3 size: 15 residues. The CDR3 loop reads CASSLAWGPDEKLFF. CDR3 sequence (DNA): TGTGCCAGCAGCTTAGCCTGGGGGCCAGATGAAAAACTGTTTTTT.

This clonotype appeared many times. The chain combines TRBV7-2 with TRBJ2-5; D uncertain. CDR1 SGHTA and CDR2 FQGNSA come from the germline V gene. Trimming took off 5 bases at V and 0 bases at J, with 4 bases between the two ends. The CDR3 has 12 amino acids. CDR3 region: CASSRNQETQYF. The CDR3, as DNA: TGTGCCAGCAGCCGAAACCAAGAGACCCAGTACTTC.

The J gene is TRBJ2-1, the V gene TRBV12-3 or TRBV12-4; D is unclear. The ends were cut back, 1 base at V and 0 bases at J, with 10 bases in the middle. The CDR3 spans 16 residues. CDR3 in DNA: TGTGCCAGCAGTTTAGGGGTTTCAAGCTCCTACAATGAGCAGTTCTTC. Translating it yields CASSLGVSSSYNEQFF.

The rearrangement links TRBV12-3 or TRBV12-4 to TRBJ2-1; D possibly matches TRBD1 or TRBD2 (5 bases each). The CDR3 consists of 13 residues. V lost 6 bases, J lost 4 bases, and 10 bases lay in between. The CDR3 loop reads CASRGTAYNEQFF. CDR3 nucleotide sequence: TGTGCCAGCAGGGGGACGGCTTACAATGAGCAGTTCTTC.

Details on this clonotype: It may be a read error: a sequence one base away is much more abundant. As the CDR3 is not closed by the conserved phenylalanine or tryptophan, this likely results from a read error. This rearrangement joins TRBV7-6 to TRBJ2-1, with TRBD2 matching over 9 bases. This CDR3 has 17 amino acids. The V segment lost 4 bases and the J segment 5 bases; nucleotides outside the gene matches: 12. The germline gives CDR1 SGHVS, CDR2 FNYEAQ. The CDR3 protein is CASSSTISGGVNNEQFS. DNA of the CDR3: TGTGCCAGCAGCTCAACCATTAGCGGGGGAGTTAACAATGAGCAGTTCTCC.

This clonotype was observed a single time. V and J are TRBV20-1 and TRBJ2-7; a weak D match, TRBD2 (5 bases). The germline CDR1 and CDR2 sequences are DFQATT and SNEGSKA (reference sequence). Deletions cut 2 bases from V and 3 bases from J, with 11 bases between. CDR3 length: 13 residues. The CDR3, as DNA: TGCAGTGCTAGAACGGGGTCCCTCTACGAGCAGTACTTC. It specifies CSARTGSLYEQYF.

This rearrangement joins TRBV6-2 or TRBV6-3 to TRBJ1-1; D not certain. In germline, CDR1 is MNHEY, CDR2 SVGEGT. V was trimmed by 0 bases and J by 6 bases, leaving 14 bases between them. This CDR3 contains 15 residues. The CDR3: CASSYSTRAGPEAFF. The CDR3, as DNA: TGTGCCAGCAGTTACTCAACAAGGGCAGGCCCTGAAGCTTTCTTT.

This chain joins TRBV5-4 and TRBJ2-2; D assignment may be TRBD1 or TRBD2 (5 bases each). Germline-derived CDR1 and CDR2 are SGHNT and YYREEE (reference sequence). The ends were cut back, 4 bases at V and 3 bases at J, with 13 bases in the middle. The CDR3 totals 15 residues. The CDR3 reads CASSRDGPYTGELFF. CDR3 nucleotides: TGTGCCAGCAGCCGGGACGGGCCGTACACCGGGGAGCTGTTTTTT.

The rearrangement joins TRBV20-1 to TRBJ1-6, with TRBD1 as a possible D gene (6 bases). CDR1 and CDR2 (germline): DFQATT, SNEGSKA (reference sequence). The CDR3 is 17 amino acids. Trimming removed 2 bases at V and 9 bases at J, with 23 bases between. The CDR3 DNA follows: TGCAGTGCTAGACGGCGTAATGGGGCAGGGGTTAGTTCACCCCTCCACTTT. This sequence encodes CSARRRNGAGVSSPLHF.

Many counts were recorded for this clonotype. This chain connects TRBV7-2 to TRBJ2-2; 15 bases fit TRBD2. CDR3 size: 17 residues. With 5 bases clipped from V and 5 bases from J, the junction kept 6 bases outside the gene matches. CDR1 is SGHTA, CDR2 FQGNSA, per germline. Here the CDR3 reads CASSPPGLAGGTGELFF. In DNA form, the CDR3 reads TGTGCCAGCAGCCCTCCGGGACTAGCGGGGGGAACCGGGGAGCTGTTTTTT. Using reference TRBV7-2 and TRBJ2-2 for the parts outside the CDR3, the full variable domain is GAGVSQSPSNKVTEKGKDVELRCDPISGHTALYWYRQSLGQGLEFLIYFQGNSAPDKSGLPSDRFSAERTGGSVSTLTIQRTQQEDSAVYLCASSPPGLAGGTGELFFGEGSRLTVL.

The rearrangement uses TRBV6-8 and TRBJ2-3; possible D gene TRBD2, 5 bases. CDR1 and CDR2 from the germline V gene are MNHGY and SAAAGT. Trimming pared 4 bases from V and 0 bases from J, leaving 14 bases between. CDR3 length: 16 amino acids. CDR3 loop: CASSCLLERSTDTQYF. The CDR3 DNA reads as TGTGCCAGCAGTTGTCTCCTCGAGCGGAGCACAGATACGCAGTATTTT.

The chain recombines TRBV4-1 with TRBJ2-2; D call uncertain. Germline V lookup: CDR1 MGHRA, CDR2 YSYEKL. Trimming took off 8 bases at V and 4 bases at J, with 8 bases between the two ends. The CDR3 is 12 residues long. CDR3 region: CASLESTGELFF. The CDR3 nucleotides read TGCGCCAGCCTGGAGAGCACCGGGGAGCTGTTTTTT.

V usage is TRBV7-6 and J usage is TRBJ2-5; D not certain. The germline V gene has CDR1 SGHVS and CDR2 FNYEAQ. The CDR3 is 13 amino acids. Trimming removed 4 bases from V and 5 bases from J, with 11 bases in between. CDR3 region: CASSSHPEETQYF. CDR3 sequence (DNA): TGTGCCAGCAGCTCCCACCCAGAGGAGACCCAGTACTTC. Full variable domain (missing parts from reference TRBV7-6 and TRBJ2-5): GAGVSQSPRYKVTKRGQDVALRCDPISGHVSLYWYRQALGQGPEFLTYFNYEAQQDKSGLPNDRFSAERPEGSISTLTIQRTEQRDSAMYRCASSSHPEETQYFGPGTRLLVL.

The chain recombines TRBV6-2 or TRBV6-3 with TRBJ2-7, with 13 nucleotides matching TRBD2. This CDR3 is 15 amino acids long. J lost 2 bases, V lost 6 bases, and 4 bases had no gene match. Germline V gene data show CDR1 as MNHEY and CDR2 as SVGEGT. CDR3: CASRTTSGGAYEQYF. The CDR3 nucleotides are TGTGCCAGCAGAACCACTAGCGGGGGGGCCTACGAGCAGTACTTC.